These 20 T cell receptor beta chains were all obtained from the same sample, sequenced in a study of OX40 agonist ivuxolimab in advanced cancers. TCRdb's copy holds only in-frame clones and misses some; the assay was immunoSEQ multiplex PCR. The top ten clones hold 12% of a sample with about 46,000 clones, around 90% of them seen once. Specimen: CD4+ or CD8+ T cells sorted from blood, collected in a trial of the OX40 agonist ivuxolimab. The receptor set was obtained from an adult with an advanced solid tumor such as melanoma, head and neck, liver or kidney cancer.

The rearrangement links TRBV29-1 to TRBJ1-3; possibly TRBD1 for D (6 bases). This CDR3 is 13 amino acids long. Trimming cost V 4 bases and J 12 bases, with 19 bases left between them. CDR1 SQVTM and CDR2 ANQGSEA come from the germline V gene. For the CDR3, the DNA is TGCAGCGTTGTAAAGCCAGGGGTGTGGGGCATATATTTT. Its translation is CSVVKPGVWGIYF.

The V call is TRBV7-3, the J call TRBJ1-1, with D possibly matching TRBD1 (6 bases). Per the germline V gene, CDR1 is SGHTA and CDR2 is FQGTGA. The CDR3 length is 16 residues. Trimming removed 4 bases from V and 0 bases from J, with 15 bases in between. In nucleotides, the CDR3 is TGTGCCAGCAGCTCGGACAGAATGGATGTGAACACTGAAGCTTTCTTT. Encoded protein: CASSSDRMDVNTEAFF.

This clone was observed a few times. This sample also contains other DNA sequences that code for the same CDR3. The chain uses TRBV27 and TRBJ1-2, with D unresolved. V lost 6 bases and J lost 4, with 9 bases in between. In germline, CDR1 is MNHEY, CDR2 SMNVEV (reference sequence). The CDR3 is made up of 12 amino acids. CDR3: CASSPGGYGYTF. The DNA for the CDR3 is TGTGCCAGCAGCCCCGGCGGCTATGGCTACACCTTC.

The rearrangement joins TRBV4-2 to TRBJ2-5; possible D gene TRBD1, 5 bases. The length of the CDR3 is 17 residues. Germline-derived CDR1 and CDR2 are LGHNA and YNFKEQ. Trimming shortened V by 6 bases and J by 5 bases, and 25 bases separated the two germline ends. CDR3 bases: TGTGCCAGCAGACCAAACACAGGCAGGACAAATTGGGAGACCCAGTACTTC. Its translation: CASRPNTGRTNWETQYF.

The genes are TRBV6-1 and TRBJ1-3; D gene uncertain. Germline V gene lookup returns CDR1 MNHNS and CDR2 SASEGT. This CDR3 has 16 amino acids. Trimming stripped 2 bases from V and 0 bases from J, with 11 bases between. CDR3 amino acids: CASSELVFGSGNTIYF. CDR3 in DNA: TGTGCCAGCAGTGAATTAGTGTTTGGCTCTGGAAACACCATATATTTT.

The chain links TRBV9 to TRBJ2-3; the D gene is possibly TRBD2 (5 bases). This CDR3 contains 15 residues. CDR1 and CDR2 (germline): SGDLS, YYNGEE. The V gene lost 3 bases and the J gene lost 2 bases, with 13 bases spanning the gap. CDR3 protein: CASSGADGFTDTQYF. As DNA, the CDR3 is TGTGCCAGCAGCGGAGCGGACGGATTCACAGATACGCAGTATTTT. The entire variable domain, with the rest obtained from reference TRBV9 and TRBJ2-3, is as follows: DSGVTQTPKHLITATGQRVTLRCSPRSGDLSVYWYQQSLDQGLQFLIQYYNGEERAKGNILERFSAQQFPDLHSELNLSSLELGDSALYFCASSGADGFTDTQYFGPGTRLTVL.

The chain couples TRBV7-9 to TRBJ1-2; no clear D gene. The CDR3 sequence is 13 residues long. The V end lost 3 bases, the J end lost 4 bases, and 9 bases lay between the germline ends. CDR1 is SEHNR and CDR2 is FQNEAQ in the germline V gene (reference sequence). The CDR3 sequence: CASSFKPIYGYTF. In DNA, the CDR3 is TGTGCCAGCAGCTTCAAGCCTATCTATGGCTACACCTTC.

The V gene is TRBV6-4, the J gene TRBJ2-3; D tentatively fits TRBD1 or TRBD2 (5 bases each). Germline CDR1 reads MRHNA; CDR2 reads SNTAGT. The CDR3 runs 14 residues. Trimming pared 3 bases from V and 0 bases from J, leaving 7 bases between. Written as DNA, the CDR3 is TGTGCCAGCAGTGAGGGGGTTAGCACAGATACGCAGTATTTT. Residues: CASSEGVSTDTQYF.

The chain joins TRBV6-1 to TRBJ1-2; D not certain. Germline CDR1 and CDR2: MNHNS and SASEGT. This CDR3 has 11 amino acids. The V and J ends lost 2 bases and 8 bases respectively, with 6 bases between them. Written as DNA, the CDR3 is TGTGCCAGCAGTGAATGGAAAGGCTACACCTTC. It yields the protein CASSEWKGYTF.

The chain couples TRBV4-3 to TRBJ1-2, with 7 bases lining up with TRBD1. In germline, CDR1 is LGHNA, CDR2 YSLEER. J was trimmed by 4 bases and V by 4 bases; bases with no gene match: 6. This CDR3 is built from 14 residues. The CDR3 DNA sequence: TGCGCCAGCAGCCTCGACAGGGACCTCTATGGCTACACCTTC. This translates into CASSLDRDLYGYTF.

The chain employs TRBV27 and TRBJ2-1, with D maybe TRBD1 (5 bases). The V gene's germline CDR1 is MNHEY and CDR2 SMNVEV (reference sequence). The CDR3 has 14 amino acids. V lost 2 bases to trimming and J lost 1 base, with 6 bases between them. CDR3 sequence: CASSLQGSYNEQFF. The CDR3 DNA sequence: TGTGCCAGCAGTTTACAGGGATCCTACAATGAGCAGTTCTTC.

The chain uses TRBV15 and TRBJ2-7; 10 nucleotides line up with TRBD2. The CDR3 runs 16 residues. Looked up from germline, CDR1 is LNHNV and CDR2 is YYDKDF (reference sequence). With V trimmed by 0 bases and J by 3 bases, 5 bases remained unmatched. The DNA of the CDR3 is TGTGCCACCAGCAGAGATTTTACTAGCGGGAACTACGAGCAGTACTTC. Amino acids: CATSRDFTSGNYEQYF.

The chain links TRBV4-2 to TRBJ1-4; 7 bases are shared with TRBD1. The CDR3 extends over 16 amino acids. Looked up from germline, CDR1 is LGHNA and CDR2 is YNFKEQ. The V segment lost 0 bases and the J segment 7 bases; nucleotides outside the gene matches: 8. The CDR3 sequence is CASSQEQGGVFEKLFF. DNA for the CDR3: TGTGCCAGCAGCCAAGAGCAGGGGGGAGTCTTTGAAAAACTGTTTTTT.

By share of the sample, this clone is medium-sized. V gene TRBV7-9 combines with J gene TRBJ1-1; tentative D call: TRBD1 (5 bases). Trimming took 5 bases from V and 7 from J, leaving 11 bases between them. Germline loops: CDR1 SEHNR, CDR2 FQNEAQ (reference sequence). This CDR3 region has 12 residues. Here the CDR3 reads CASSPGAVEAFF. The CDR3 nucleotides are TGTGCCAGCAGCCCCGGGGCAGTTGAAGCTTTCTTT.

The chain combines TRBV19 with TRBJ2-2; D might be TRBD2 (6 bases). V lost 7 bases and J lost 1, with 31 bases in between. The CDR3 is made up of 21 amino acids. CDR1 is LNHDA and CDR2 is SQIVND in the germline V gene (reference sequence). CDR3 in amino acids: CASNVAAYQAWDSLNTGELFF. The CDR3 coding sequence is TGTGCCAGTAATGTGGCAGCCTATCAGGCCTGGGACTCTTTGAACACCGGGGAGCTGTTTTTT.

This clone was seen just once. The genes are TRBV4-3 and TRBJ1-4, with 7 bases lining up with TRBD1. From germline, CDR1 is LGHNA and CDR2 YSLEER. J was trimmed by 7 bases and V by 1 base; bases with no gene match: 6. The CDR3 contains 15 residues. In nucleotides, the CDR3 is TGCGCCAGCAGCCAAGTACGCGGACAGGCTGAAAAACTGTTTTTT. Protein product: CASSQVRGQAEKLFF.

The chain recombines TRBV29-1 with TRBJ1-3; the D gene is possibly TRBD1 (6 bases). The CDR3 totals 17 residues. Looked up from germline, CDR1 is SQVTM and CDR2 is ANQGSEA. V was pared by 5 bases and J by 3 bases, with 23 bases between. The CDR3 DNA follows: TGCAGCGTTTCTACAGGGACCAAGGAAAGCCGTGGAAACACCATATATTTT. Amino acid sequence: CSVSTGTKESRGNTIYF.

The genes are TRBV19 and TRBJ2-5, with a possible D match to TRBD2 (5 bases). V lost 5 bases, J lost 1 base, and 17 bases lay in between. Germline V gives CDR1 LNHDA, CDR2 SQIVND (reference sequence). This CDR3 spans 16 amino acids. The CDR3 nucleotides read TGTGCCAGTAGTGAGTCGGGGTTCGCGGGCCAAGAGACCCAGTACTTC. Its protein product is CASSESGFAGQETQYF.

This chain joins TRBV7-3 and TRBJ1-1, with TRBD1 matching over 12 bases. After removal of 2 bases from V and 2 bases from J, the junction contained 6 bases not matched to a gene. The CDR3 covers 17 residues. The V gene's germline CDR1 is SGHTA and CDR2 FQGTGA. CDR3 nucleotides: TGTGCCAGCAGCTTATCCCGGGACAGGGGGCACAACACTGAAGCTTTCTTT. Its translation is CASSLSRDRGHNTEAFF.

The rearrangement joins TRBV11-1 to TRBJ2-7; D is ambiguous. V was trimmed by 5 bases and J by 0 bases, leaving 26 bases between them. This CDR3 has 19 amino acids. Germline CDR1 is SGHAT and CDR2 is FQDESV (reference sequence). The CDR3 DNA reads as TGTGCCAGCAGCCTACGGTCCTTGATGACTCATCGGAGCTCCTACGAGCAGTACTTC. It specifies CASSLRSLMTHRSSYEQYF.